Included here is one T cell receptor beta chain sequence, with context. This clonotype was picked up a small number of times. It has no known antigen specificity. No base quality values were provided; no much bigger clone lies one nucleotide off. This sample is part of a study of tumor-infiltrating lymphocytes in primary liver carcinoma (dated by TCRdb to the late 2010s). A note on the overall study: Surgical resection was performed in China between late 2015 and early 2016 on about 5 patients with histopathologically diagnosed primary liver carcinoma. Repertoires from technical replicates were highly reproducible, with mean shared-clone rates near 0.89 and correlation coefficients above 0.95. The five patients had tumors of stage T1-T3 N0M0, with maximum diameters ranging from roughly 4 to 11 cm. TCRbeta repertoire sequencing covered roughly 35 specimens from 5 patients: around 25 tumor regions, 5 adjacent noncancerous liver tissues and 5 peripheral blood samples. Of the five patients (three men and two women, aged 30 to 69 years), four had hepatocellular carcinoma and one had combined HCC and intrahepatic cholangiocarcinoma. Each sample produced about 3.65 to 7.5 million productive TCRbeta reads, and read depth showed no significant difference between tissue types. TCRbeta repertoire sequencing, expression microarrays and whole-exome sequencing were combined in the study across five regions of each liver tumor, with adjacent normal tissue and blood also included.

Blood RNA was extracted from unsorted whole blood with TRIzol reagent; germline DNA came from the DNeasy Blood & Tissue kit. At the time of sampling, the patients were treatment-naive and had chronic HBV infection. Before surgery, 3 to 4.5 milliliters of peripheral blood were collected into K2EDTA tubes. Using a constant-region primer and ProtoScript II reverse transcriptase, TCRbeta-specific cDNA was reverse-transcribed from roughly 460 ng total RNA. Three nested multiplex PCR rounds, following a slightly modified ARM-PCR procedure, were used to build the TCRbeta libraries. Sample barcodes and Illumina adapters were added in a final 25-cycle PCR using Deep VentR polymerase. Before sequencing, amplicons of 200-500 bp were gel-purified using a QIAquick gel extraction kit. An Illumina HiSeq 2500 was used to sequence the TCRbeta amplicons with 250-bp paired-end reads. The authors' pipeline ran thus. Quality trimming of reads was performed with Trimmomatic v0.33, and paired reads were merged with FLASH v1.2.11 so that full CDR3 sequences could be recovered. V, D and J germline segments were assigned to the rearranged TCRbeta sequences using MiGEC v1.2.1b. VDJtools v1.0.0 computed clonotype statistics and Shannon-Wiener diversity indices. Except for diversity analysis, only the 250 most abundant clonotypes of each sample were used in subsequent analyses to reduce sampling bias. The public sequencing data were trimmed at Q25 with fastp and processed into clonotypes with MiXCR by TCRdb, which kept only in-frame beta chains. Here each entry gathers all rows of one CDR3 protein and keeps the most common genes and DNA. These V and J calls originate from TCRdb's pipeline instead of the authors' own analysis. In all, the sample holds under 200,000 distinct CDR3 sequences, and about two thirds of those were seen once. Roughly 6.8% of the sample is in the top ten clones.

What the work shows at the level of the full study, not this receptor alone: Only a few patients were included in the study, and the authors note that the findings should be validated in a larger study. Comparison of CD4+ and CD8+ T cell repertoires was precluded by the use of bulk unsorted samples. Repertoire overlap was higher between tumor regions (mean about 36%) than tumor-adjacent (around 17%) or tumor-blood (approximately 14%) pairs, consistent with antigen-driven expansion. Only the TCR beta chain was sequenced, so true repertoire diversity is likely underestimated because unpaired alpha chains were not captured. The top 250 clones accounted for a significantly greater share of the repertoire in tumors than in blood (p = 0.039).

The receptor was isolated from an older woman with primary liver carcinoma and hepatitis B virus infection. Input material: peripheral blood.

The DNA sequence is TGTGCCACCAGACAGGGGGCGAGGGAGACCCAGTACTTC. It codes for CATRQGARETQYF. The receptor chain draws on TRBV28 and TRBJ2-5, with 10 central nucleotides matching TRBD1. Spanning cysteine to phenylalanine, the CDR3 consists of 13 amino acids. Only the CDR3 region is kept as DNA, spanning 39 bases read in frame from base 1. The germline V gene sets CDR1 to MDHEN and CDR2 to SYDVKM. V is cut back by 10 bases and J by 5 bases, with 7 bases in the junction unmatched.